Listed below are T cell receptor beta chains from one sample, sequenced in a study of blood T cell repertoires in COVID-19. TCRdb keeps only in-frame clones here, not all; method: immunoSEQ multiplex PCR. The profile shows some 340,000 clones, less than 85% of them singletons. The sample consisted of peripheral blood. Every receptor here comes from a woman aged 18-30 years with acute or convalescent COVID-19. Each CDR3 is given with its conserved first and last residue. Fields, in order: clone size, D gene, J gene, V gene, CDR3 protein, CDR3 DNA. The D gene is left open where the match is weak. Clone size is not always given. Where it is, it says once, few, many or a class for expanded clones.

few TRBD1 TRBJ2-7 TRBV28 CASSSLTGGVHEQYF TGTGCCAGCAGTTCCCTGACAGGGGGTGTCCACGAGCAGTACTTC
once TRBD1 TRBJ2-3 TRBV5-6 CASSVPRNRGSDTQYF TGTGCCAGCAGCGTACCGAGAAACAGGGGGTCAGATACGCAGTATTTT
NA TRBD1 TRBJ1-5 TRBV9 CASSAGQGGNQPQHF TGTGCCAGCAGCGCCGGACAGGGCGGCAATCAGCCCCAGCATTTT
NA TRBD1 TRBJ2-7 TRBV25-1 CATLGTGIDEQYF TGTGCCACCCTCGGGACAGGGATCGACGAGCAGTACTTC
NA NA TRBJ2-5 TRBV6-6 CATQQAGEETQYF TGTGCCACCCAGCAAGCGGGCGAAGAGACCCAGTACTTC
NA TRBD1 TRBJ2-2 TRBV19 CASRDRRNTGELFF TGTGCCAGTAGGGACAGGCGGAACACCGGGGAGCTGTTTTTT
NA NA TRBJ2-3 TRBV5-4 CASSFRGRGADTQYF TGTGCCAGCAGCTTTCGAGGGAGGGGGGCAGATACGCAGTATTTT
NA NA TRBJ1-1 TRBV20-1 CSASNARANTEAFF TGCAGTGCTAGTAATGCCAGGGCGAACACTGAAGCTTTCTTT
NA NA TRBJ1-5 TRBV19 CATSRVGRDHQPQHF TGTGCCACCTCAAGAGTGGGCAGGGATCATCAGCCCCAGCATTTT
NA NA TRBJ2-3 TRBV28 CASSAPQVTDTQYF TGTGCCAGCAGTGCCCCCCAGGTTACAGATACGCAGTATTTT
NA TRBD2 TRBJ2-7 TRBV11-2 CASSVGTGREYEQYF TGTGCCAGCAGCGTCGGGACGGGGAGGGAGTACGAGCAGTACTTC
NA TRBD2 TRBJ2-1 TRBV6-1 CASSEGTSRNEQFF TGTGCCAGCAGTGAAGGGACTAGTAGGAATGAGCAGTTCTTC
NA TRBD2 TRBJ2-7 TRBV2 CASRPGRVSPYEQYF TGTGCCAGCAGGCCTGGGAGGGTCAGTCCCTACGAGCAGTACTTC